This T cell receptor (beta chain) derives from a study of T cells in Graves' hyperthyroidism and ophthalmopathy. About the study: Initial diagnosis, before any treatment, was when peripheral blood was collected.

V dropped 3 bases and J dropped 2 bases, with 10 bases sitting between them. The CDR3 totals 14 residues. Germline V gene data show CDR1 as KGHSH and CDR2 as LQKENI. What was amplified from RNA transcripts were TCR beta CDR3 regions. During a first-round RT-PCR of the TCR CDR3, the HTBI primer set was used. TCRdb re-called the multiplex PCR reads with MiXCR, one entry per CDR3 protein. The sample has approximately 710,000 distinct CDR3 sequences; 17% are singletons. A few counts support this clonotype. The sequence was obtained from a man in his fifties with Graves' hyperthyroidism. The chain uses TRBV18 and TRBJ2-5; D may be TRBD1 (5 bases). The sequencing input was blood. The CDR3 region has the DNA TGTGCCAGCTCACCCCAGGGTGGGCAAGAGACCCAGTACTTC. As protein: CASSPQGGQETQYF.